This T cell receptor beta chain came from a study of cytomegalovirus exposure and HLA in healthy donors. Study-wide findings and caveats: The investigators catalogued about 170 TCR beta chains as cytomegalovirus-associated. Under 20,000 TCR beta sequences were associated with HLA alleles at 0.05 false discovery rate in a later analysis.

Researchers ran the PCR with 60 Vbeta and 13 Jbeta primers. Repertoires were generated with immunoSEQ multiplex PCR, while TCRdb's copy carries only in-frame clones and drops some. The sample holds about 170,000 clones, 84% seen once. Turning to this clone: Its antigen is currently unknown.

The length of the CDR3 is 15 residues. V was clipped by 1 base and J by 3 bases, with 11 bases between them. Germline V lookup: CDR1 MGHRA, CDR2 YSYEKL. This sequence joins TRBV4-1 and TRBJ2-3; the D gene is possibly TRBD2 (5 bases). This TCR was sampled from a man between 18 and 29 years old in good health and CMV-seronegative. Sequenced input: PBMCs. The CDR3 DNA is TGCGCCAGCAGCCAAGGGACTCCCCCGACAGATACGCAGTATTTT. Amino acids: CASSQGTPPTDTQYF.